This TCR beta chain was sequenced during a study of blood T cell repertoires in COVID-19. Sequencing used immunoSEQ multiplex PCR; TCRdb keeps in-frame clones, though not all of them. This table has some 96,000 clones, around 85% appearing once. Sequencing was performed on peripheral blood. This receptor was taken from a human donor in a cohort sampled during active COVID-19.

The CDR3 loop reads CASSTGGGRLYNEQFF. CDR3 bases: TGTGCCAGCAGCACGGGGGGCGGGAGGCTGTACAATGAGCAGTTCTTC. V usage is TRBV7-8 and J usage is TRBJ2-1; the match to TRBD2 covers 8 bases. Germline CDR1 and CDR2: SGHVS and FQNEAQ. J was trimmed by 4 bases and V by 5 bases; bases with no gene match: 10. The CDR3 sequence is 16 residues long.